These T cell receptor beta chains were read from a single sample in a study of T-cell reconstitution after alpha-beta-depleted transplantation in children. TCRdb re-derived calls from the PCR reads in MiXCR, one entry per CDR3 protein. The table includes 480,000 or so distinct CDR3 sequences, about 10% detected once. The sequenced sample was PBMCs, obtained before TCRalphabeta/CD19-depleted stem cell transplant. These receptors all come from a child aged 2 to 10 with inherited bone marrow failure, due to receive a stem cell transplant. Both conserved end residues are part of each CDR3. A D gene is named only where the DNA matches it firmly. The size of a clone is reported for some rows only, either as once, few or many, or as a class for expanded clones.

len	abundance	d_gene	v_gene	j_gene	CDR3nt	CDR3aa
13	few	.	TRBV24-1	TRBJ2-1	TGTGCCACCGGAGGACAACTGGGGGATGAGCAGTTCTTC	CATGGQLGDEQFF
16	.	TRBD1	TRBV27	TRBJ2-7	TGTGCCAGCAGTAGACTCCAGGGGGCCCGTGCCTACGAGCAGTACTTC	CASSRLQGARAYEQYF
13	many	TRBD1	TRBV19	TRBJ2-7	TGTGCCAGTACCCCGGACAGGGCCCGTGAGCAGTACTTC	CASTPDRAREQYF
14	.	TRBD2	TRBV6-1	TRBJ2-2	TGTGCCAGCATGCGCCTAGCGGGAGGCGGGGAGCTGTTTTTT	CASMRLAGGGELFF
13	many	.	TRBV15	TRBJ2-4	TGTGCCACCAGCAGAGATGTGGAAAACATTCAGTACTTC	CATSRDVENIQYF
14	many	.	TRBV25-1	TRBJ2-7	TGTGCCAGCAGTGAAACGAACAGCCTCTACGAGCAGTACTTC	CASSETNSLYEQYF
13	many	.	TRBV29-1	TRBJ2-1	TGCAGCGTTGAGACATCGGACTACAATGAGCAGTTCTTC	CSVETSDYNEQFF
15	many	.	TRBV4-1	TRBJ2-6	TGCGCCAGCAGCCAAGGAGCGATGACAGTTAGTGTCCTGACTTTC	CASSQGAMTVSVLTF
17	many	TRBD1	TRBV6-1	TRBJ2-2	TGTGCCAGCAGACGCTTTTCCGGGACAGGGAACACCGGGGAGCTGTTTTTT	CASRRFSGTGNTGELFF
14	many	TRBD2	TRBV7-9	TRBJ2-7	TGTGCCAGCAGCGGACCGGGACTAGCGGGAGAGCAGTACTTC	CASSGPGLAGEQYF
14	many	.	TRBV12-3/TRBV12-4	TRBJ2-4	TGTGCCAGCAGTTTAGGGGAGCTGGGGAACATTCAGTACTTC	CASSLGELGNIQYF
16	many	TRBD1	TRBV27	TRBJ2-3	TGTGCCAGCAGTTTATTTCAGGGGGCGCGTACAGATACGCAGTATTTT	CASSLFQGARTDTQYF
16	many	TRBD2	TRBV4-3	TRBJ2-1	TGCGCCAGCAGCCAAGGAACCGCGGGAGAGGGGTATGAGCAGTTCTTC	CASSQGTAGEGYEQFF
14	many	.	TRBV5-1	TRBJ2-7	TGCGCCAGCAGCTTGGACCTACCACCCTACGAGCAGTACTTC	CASSLDLPPYEQYF
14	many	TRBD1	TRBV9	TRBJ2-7	TGTGCCAGCAGCGCCCACGACAATACAGGGGGCCTGTACTTC	CASSAHDNTGGLYF
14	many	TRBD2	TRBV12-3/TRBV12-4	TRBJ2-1	TGTGCCAGCAGTGGACTAGCGGATTACAATGAGCAGTTCTTC	CASSGLADYNEQFF
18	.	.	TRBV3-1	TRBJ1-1	TGTGCCAGCAGCCAAGATGATGAGGCACCACCCGGGAACACTGAAGCTTTCTTT	CASSQDDEAPPGNTEAFF
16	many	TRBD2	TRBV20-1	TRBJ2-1	TGCAGTGCTAGAAGGCGGGAGGGCCATTATGGGAATGAGCAGTTCTTC	CSARRREGHYGNEQFF
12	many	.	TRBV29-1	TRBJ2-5	TGCAGCGTGGTGGACGGCCAAGAGACCCAGTACTTC	CSVVDGQETQYF
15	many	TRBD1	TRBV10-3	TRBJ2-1	TGTGCCATCAGGGGACAGGGTAGCTCCTACAATGAGCAGTTCTTC	CAIRGQGSSYNEQFF
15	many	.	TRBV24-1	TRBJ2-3	TGTGCCACCAGTGATTTTACTAGGAGCGGGGATACGCAGTATTTT	CATSDFTRSGDTQYF
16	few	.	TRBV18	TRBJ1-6	TGTGCCAGCTCACCAAACCCAGGCTACCAAGATTCACCCCTCCACTTT	CASSPNPGYQDSPLHF
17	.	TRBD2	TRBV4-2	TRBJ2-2	TGTGCCAGCAGCCCTGCGTCTAGCGGGTGGAACACCGGGGAGCTGTTTTTT	CASSPASSGWNTGELFF
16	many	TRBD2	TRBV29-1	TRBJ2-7	TGCAGCGTTGCTGCGACTAGCGGGAGTTCAGGTTACGAGCAGTACTTC	CSVAATSGSSGYEQYF
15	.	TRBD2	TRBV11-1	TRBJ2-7	TGTGCCAGCAGCTTGACCGGACTAGCGGATTACGAGCAGTACTTC	CASSLTGLADYEQYF
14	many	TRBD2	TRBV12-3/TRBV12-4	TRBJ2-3	TGTGCCAGCAGTCCCATGACTAGCGGAGATACGCAGTATTTT	CASSPMTSGDTQYF
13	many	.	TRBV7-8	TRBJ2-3	TGTGCCAGCAGCCCCCTTATCACAGATACGCAGTATTTT	CASSPLITDTQYF
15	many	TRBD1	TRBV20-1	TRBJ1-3	TGCAGTGCCTGGGACAGGGCCCTCTCTGGAAACACCATATATTTT	CSAWDRALSGNTIYF
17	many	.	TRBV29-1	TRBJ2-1	TGCAGCGTTGTGCCTTTCATGGACAGTAGCTCCTACAATGAGCAGTTCTTC	CSVVPFMDSSSYNEQFF
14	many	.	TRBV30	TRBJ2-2	TGTGCCTGGAGTGTATTGGCCTTAACCGGGGAGCTGTTTTTT	CAWSVLALTGELFF
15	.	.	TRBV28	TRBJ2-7	TGTGCCAGCAGTTTTAGTTTCCAAATAACCTACGAGCAGTACTTC	CASSFSFQITYEQYF
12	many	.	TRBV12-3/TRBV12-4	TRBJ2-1	TGTGCCGGGAGTCAGGGTTACGGTGAGCAGTTCTTC	CAGSQGYGEQFF
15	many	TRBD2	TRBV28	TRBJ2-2	TGTGCCAGCAGTCTCGGGACTACGAACACCGGGGAGCTGTTTTTT	CASSLGTTNTGELFF
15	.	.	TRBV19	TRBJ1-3	TGTGCCAGTTTAGAGTTCGGGGCGACTGGAAACACCATATATTTT	CASLEFGATGNTIYF
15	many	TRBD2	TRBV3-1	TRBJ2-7	TGTGCCAGCAGTGTCGGACTAGCGGGAGAGTACGAGCAGTACTTC	CASSVGLAGEYEQYF
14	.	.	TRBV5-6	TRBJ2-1	TGTGCCAGCAGCTTTCTTGGCTCGAACAATGAGCAGTTCTTC	CASSFLGSNNEQFF